This record looks at one T cell receptor (beta chain) sequence and its context. Its antigen remains undetermined. Base-call qualities are not available, and no considerably larger clone is one nucleotide away. The same CDR3 also results from other DNA sequences found in this sample. Healthy HIV-negative adults with no recently reported acute infections or vaccinations were included as donors. Every donor was a Caucasian adult living in Nashville, Tennessee, USA. CD4+ T cells were enriched by magnetic negative selection, after which naive cells were positively selected on CD45RA and the negative fraction was taken as the memory subset. After blood collection by leukapheresis, PBMCs were isolated using Ficoll-Histopaque density gradient centrifugation and then cryopreserved in the vapor phase of liquid nitrogen. Analytical flow cytometry was used to check the purity and quantity of every magnetically sorted T cell population. Genomic DNA was isolated from each sorted fraction and quantified by UV absorbance on a Nanodrop 2000c.

The sample originates from a study of shared clonotypes between healthy human individuals (dated by TCRdb to the early 2020s). With respect to the entire study: A couple of women and a few men aged 18 to 49 years were included in the cohort. The study deeply sequenced blood TCR repertoires of several healthy adults to estimate repertoire size and the extent of clonotype sharing between individuals. Between about 0.85 and 9.5 billion PBMCs per donor were obtained by leukapheresis. For each donor, CD4 naive and CD4 memory were each run on three plates, CD8 naive on two plates, and CD8 memory on one plate. To increase sequencing depth and limit assay-specific biases, different laboratories used diverse techniques to prepare libraries and sequence TCR repertoires. The paper as a whole reports these results and caveats: The small number of donors limited the genetic and exposure-history diversity represented. Only blood was sampled, and tissue TCR repertoires likely differ from those in blood. About 5% of naive CD4, approximately 3.7% of naive CD8, about 2.5% of memory CD4, and about 0.4% of memory CD8 clonotypes were shared across several donors. Rarefaction of sorted-subset datasets indicated incomplete sequencing despite the large sequencing depth. Clonotypes shared by all four sorted-subset donors showed higher generation probabilities than non-shared clonotypes. Naive subsets generally had larger estimated clonotype richness than memory subsets. Based on pairwise subsampling, the degree of clonotype sharing among donors was expected to be affected by sequencing depth.

The germline V gene encodes CDR1 SGHRS and CDR2 YFSETQ. The CDR3 has 14 amino acids, counting the end cysteine and phenylalanine. Solely the CDR3 DNA is kept, with 42 bases framed from the first base. Trimming takes 0 bases from V and 7 bases from J, and the germline ends sit 8 bases apart. TCR CDR3 regions were amplified from genomic DNA by multiplex PCR using the deep immunoSEQ assay. Extracted genomic DNA from each cell subset was distributed evenly across all wells of several immunoSEQ 96-well plates, and each plate was treated as a replicate. Each replicate PCR for sorted subsets received about 200 ng genomic DNA, equal to about 30,000 T cell genomes. Purified libraries were quantified with a Qubit 3.0 fluorometer, sized on a Bioanalyzer 2100, and re-quantified with the KAPA Library Quantification kit. Each immunoSEQ 96-well plate was sequenced on its own single-read 150-cycle Illumina NextSeq 550 flow cell. In the paper's pipeline: Because only junctional sequences without quality scores were contained in the immunoSEQ output, filtering matching that applied to full-length reads could not be performed. To assign V/J genes and CDR3, sequences were annotated against IMGT germline references using PyIR, a Python wrapper for IgBLAST v1.9. Reads were removed for weak V/J assignments (E-value above 1e-6), missing CDR3, stop codons, out-of-frame junctions, or ambiguous translated residues. V3J clonotypes were defined as sequences sharing an identical inferred V gene, J gene, and CDR3 amino acid sequence. Percentage overlap between repertoires was calculated by dividing the number of shared unique clonotypes by the size of the smaller repertoire. Three approaches were used to assess repertoire richness: RTK rarefaction, the Chao1 estimator, and Recon v2.1 estimates of unobserved clonotypes. Generation probabilities for all TCRbeta clonotypes obtained by the gDNA method from several donors were computed using OLGA. TCRdb holds this immuneACCESS table with in-frame rearrangements only. Some clones are missing; in checked studies, unresolved V genes explain under half, and the rest has no known cause. V, J and clone size are taken as reported in that table, and D and trimming were inferred from the DNA itself. For this sample there are 2 million to 2.5 million clones; almost 96% appear just once. Together, the top ten hold approximately 0.13% of the sample.

The sequence derives from a man aged 18 to 30 in good health. The rearrangement combines TRBV5-1 with TRBJ1-6; the D gene is not confidently resolved. The sample was naive CD4+ T cells sorted from blood. The intended sense of this specimen's cell subset or site label: CD45RA+ positively selected. For the CDR3, the sequence is CASSLGQGNSPLHF. The DNA sequence follows: TGCGCCAGCAGCTTGGGGCAAGGCAATTCACCCCTCCACTTT.